The source of this T cell receptor beta chain is a study of blood T cell repertoires in COVID-19. The overall study: COVID-19 samples collected from the United States, Italy and Spain covered acute and convalescent phases. PBMCs, B-cell-depleted T cells, or T cells provided the cDNA or gDNA that made up the material.

Germline values: CDR1 SGHNT, CDR2 YENEEA. This CDR3 comprises 14 residues. The junction had 7 bases not matched to a gene; V was cut back by 5 bases and J by 5 bases. Methods used by the authors: Estimates of nucleated cell counts were drawn from the amplification of reference gene primers. The repertoire was sequenced with immunoSEQ multiplex PCR; TCRdb's copy has only in-frame clones and lacks some. The V and J calls and clone size were taken over from that table, and D and trimming were inferred from the DNA. The sample includes 250,000 or so clones, 84% seen only once; the top ten take 1.5%. The V gene is TRBV11-3, the J gene TRBJ2-5; TRBD2 matches at 8 bases. The origin of this receptor is a woman between 40 and 50 years old who had recovered from COVID-19. The sequenced sample consisted of peripheral blood. DNA of the CDR3: TGTGCCAGCAGCCCGCTCGGGGGGGGTGAGACCCAGTACTTC. Residues: CASSPLGGGETQYF. Full variable domain (remainder filled in from reference TRBV11-3 and TRBJ2-5): EAGVVQSPRYKIIEKKQPVAFWCNPISGHNTLYWYLQNLGQGPELLIRYENEEAVDDSQLPKDRFSAERLKGVDSTLKIQPAELGDSAVYLCASSPLGGGETQYFGPGTRLLVL.